This TCR beta chain appears in the sequencing data of a study of OX40 agonist ivuxolimab in advanced cancers. As for the study in general: Patients were dosed intravenously with ivuxolimab at 0.01 to 10 mg/kg every 2 weeks. Earlier anti-PD-1, anti-PD-L1 or anti-CTLA-4 therapy was permitted; roughly 40% had received some.

Clones were sequenced by immunoSEQ multiplex PCR, and TCRdb holds only the in-frame ones, with some missing. The table has 70,000 to 80,000 clones, roughly 92% seen once. Broader study findings: No antigen was identified for the clonally expanded peripheral T cells.

The CDR3 length is 17 residues. Germline V lookup: CDR1 GTSNPN, CDR2 SVGIG (reference sequence). V gave up 0 bases and J gave up 3 bases, with 17 bases separating them. Turning to this clone: Its antigen is still unknown.

This clonotype was obtained from an adult with an advanced solid tumor such as melanoma, head and neck, liver or kidney cancer. Here the sequenced sample was CD4+ or CD8+ T cells sorted from blood, taken in a trial of the OX40 agonist ivuxolimab. The chain joins TRBV30 to TRBJ1-4, with D uncertain. The CDR3 reads CAWSVGFPAVANEKLFF. CDR3 coding DNA: TGTGCCTGGAGTGTAGGGTTTCCCGCCGTTGCTAATGAAAAACTGTTTTTT.